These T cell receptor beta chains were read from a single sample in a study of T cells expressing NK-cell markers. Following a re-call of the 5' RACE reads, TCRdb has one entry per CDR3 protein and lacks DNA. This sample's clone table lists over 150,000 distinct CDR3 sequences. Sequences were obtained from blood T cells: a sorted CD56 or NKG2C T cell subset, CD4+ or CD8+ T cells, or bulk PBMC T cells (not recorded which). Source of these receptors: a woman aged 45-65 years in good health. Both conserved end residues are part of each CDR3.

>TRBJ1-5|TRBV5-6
CASSLSIRNSQPQHF
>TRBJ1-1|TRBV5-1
CASTGWDTEAFF
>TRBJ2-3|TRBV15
CATTPGLAGSTDTQYF
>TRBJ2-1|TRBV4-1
CASSEVPGGPGEQFF
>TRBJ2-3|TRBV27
CASKRDWIDTQYF
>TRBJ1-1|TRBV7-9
CASSPPGAVNTEAFF
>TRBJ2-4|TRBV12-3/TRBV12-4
CASSLREGLRNIQYF
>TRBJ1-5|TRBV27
CASSPTGGNNQPQHF
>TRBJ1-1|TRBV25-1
CATFRGTEAFF
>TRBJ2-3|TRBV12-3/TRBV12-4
CASSFRGARSTDTQYF
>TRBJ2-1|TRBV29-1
CSVARTSGRGNEQFF
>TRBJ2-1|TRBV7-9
CASSIPDRSSYNEQFF
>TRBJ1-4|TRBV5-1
CASSVGQNSNEKLFF
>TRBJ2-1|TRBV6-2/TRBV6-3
CASSILAAINEQFF
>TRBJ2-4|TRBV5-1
CASSLYSPRAKNIQYF
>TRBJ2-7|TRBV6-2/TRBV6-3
CAGGLAYEQYF
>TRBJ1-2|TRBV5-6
CASSLDPSGYTF
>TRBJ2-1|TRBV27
CASSPGLAGVNEQFF
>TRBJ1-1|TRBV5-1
CASSPTQGLDGTEAFF
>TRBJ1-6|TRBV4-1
CASSQDMRAINSPLHF
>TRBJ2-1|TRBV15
CATSRDRGLANNEQFF
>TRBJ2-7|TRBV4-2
CASSHGQGEGYEQYF
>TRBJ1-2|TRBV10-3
CAISGNNYGYTF
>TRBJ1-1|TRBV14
CASSRFETEAFF
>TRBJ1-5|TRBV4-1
CASSAVDRGQPQHF
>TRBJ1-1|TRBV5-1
CASSLVGGMNTEAFF
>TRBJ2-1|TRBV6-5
CASSSTSASAEQFF
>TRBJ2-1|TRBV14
CASSYGPEQFF
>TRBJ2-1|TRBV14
CASSQEGGEQPLYNEQFF